This T cell receptor (beta chain) stems from a study of T cell clonality in common variable immunodeficiency. This clone has at least ten counts. Antigen unknown. The observed sequence ends 3 residues before the CDR3 terminus, with the missing tail filled in from the germline J gene. Study observations and caveats: CVID subjects showed higher TCRbeta clonality than healthy controls. Links between repertoire features and CVID complications were heterogeneity-limited. In common variable immunodeficiency, TCR beta chains reportedly carried fewer deletions and N-nucleotide insertions.

Aged roughly 8 to 65 years, CVID subjects averaged about 40 years old. This CDR3 region has 11 residues. From germline, CDR1 is SGHVS and CDR2 FQNEAQ. Trimming took 7 bases from V and 3 from J, leaving 6 bases between them. Clones were sequenced by immunoSEQ multiplex PCR, and TCRdb holds only the in-frame ones, with some missing. The sample has 25,000 to 35,000 clones, none seen only once; the top ten hold less than 30%. The source of this sequence is a human donor with common variable immunodeficiency. This chain joins TRBV7-8 and TRBJ1-1; D is ambiguous. The source material was peripheral blood mononuclear cells. The part of the CDR3 DNA that was read is TGTGCCAGCAAACGGGACACTGAA. This translates into CASKRDTE. The whole CDR3 protein reads CASKRDTEAFF. Full variable domain (remainder filled in from reference TRBV7-8 and TRBJ1-1): GAGVSQSPRYKVAKRGQDVALRCDPISGHVSLFWYQQALGQGPEFLTYFQNEAQLDKSGLPSDRFFAERPEGSVSTLKIQRTQQEDSAVYLCASKRDTEAFFGQGTRLTVV.